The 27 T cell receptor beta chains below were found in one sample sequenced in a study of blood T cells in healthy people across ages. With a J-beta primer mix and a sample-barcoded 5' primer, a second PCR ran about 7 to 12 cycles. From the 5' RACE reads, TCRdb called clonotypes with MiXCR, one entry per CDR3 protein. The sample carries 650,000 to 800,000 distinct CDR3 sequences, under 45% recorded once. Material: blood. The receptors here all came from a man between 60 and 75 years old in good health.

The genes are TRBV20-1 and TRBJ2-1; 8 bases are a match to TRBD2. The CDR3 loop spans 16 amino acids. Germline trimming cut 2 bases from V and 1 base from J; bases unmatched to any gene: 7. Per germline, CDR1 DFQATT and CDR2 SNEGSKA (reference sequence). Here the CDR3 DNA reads TGCAGTGCTAGACAGGCGCGGGGGGTATCCTACAATGAGCAGTTCTTC. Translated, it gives CSARQARGVSYNEQFF.

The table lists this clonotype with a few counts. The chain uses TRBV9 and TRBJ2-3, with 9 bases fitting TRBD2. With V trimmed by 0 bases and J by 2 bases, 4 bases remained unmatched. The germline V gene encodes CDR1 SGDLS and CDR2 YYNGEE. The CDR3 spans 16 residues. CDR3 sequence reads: CASSVVLAGNTDTQYF. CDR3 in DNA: TGTGCCAGCAGCGTAGTGCTAGCGGGGAACACAGATACGCAGTATTTT.

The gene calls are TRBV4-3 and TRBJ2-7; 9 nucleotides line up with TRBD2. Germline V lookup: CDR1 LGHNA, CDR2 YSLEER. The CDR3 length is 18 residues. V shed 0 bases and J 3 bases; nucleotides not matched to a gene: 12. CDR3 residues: CASSQEYSGGVYLYEQYF. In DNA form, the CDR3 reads TGCGCCAGCAGCCAAGAGTATAGCGGGGGCGTTTACCTCTACGAGCAGTACTTC.

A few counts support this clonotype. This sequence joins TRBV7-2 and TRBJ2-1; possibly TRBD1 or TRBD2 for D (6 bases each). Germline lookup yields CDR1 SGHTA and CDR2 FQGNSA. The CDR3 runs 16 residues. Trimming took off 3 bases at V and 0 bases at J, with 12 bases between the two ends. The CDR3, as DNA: TGTGCCAGCAGCTTGGCGGGGACAAGCTCCTACAATGAGCAGTTCTTC. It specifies CASSLAGTSSYNEQFF.

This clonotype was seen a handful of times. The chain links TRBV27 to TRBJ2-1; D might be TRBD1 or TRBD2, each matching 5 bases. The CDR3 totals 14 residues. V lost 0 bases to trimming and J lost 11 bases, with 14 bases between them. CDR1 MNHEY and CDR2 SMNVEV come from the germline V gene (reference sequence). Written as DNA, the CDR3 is TGTGCCAGCAGTTTATCGAATTCCGGGGCCCAGCAGTTCTTC. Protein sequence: CASSLSNSGAQQFF.

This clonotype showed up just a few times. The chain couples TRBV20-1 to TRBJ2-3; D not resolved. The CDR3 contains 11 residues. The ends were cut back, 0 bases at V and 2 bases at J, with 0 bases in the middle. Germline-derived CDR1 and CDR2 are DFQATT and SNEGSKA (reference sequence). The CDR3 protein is CSARDTDTQYF. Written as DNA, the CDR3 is TGCAGTGCTAGAGACACAGATACGCAGTATTTT.

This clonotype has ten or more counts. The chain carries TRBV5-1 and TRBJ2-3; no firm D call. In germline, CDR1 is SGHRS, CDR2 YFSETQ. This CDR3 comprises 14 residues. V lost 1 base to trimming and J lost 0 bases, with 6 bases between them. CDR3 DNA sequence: TGCGCCAGCAGCTTGACGGCTAGCACAGATACGCAGTATTTT. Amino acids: CASSLTASTDTQYF.

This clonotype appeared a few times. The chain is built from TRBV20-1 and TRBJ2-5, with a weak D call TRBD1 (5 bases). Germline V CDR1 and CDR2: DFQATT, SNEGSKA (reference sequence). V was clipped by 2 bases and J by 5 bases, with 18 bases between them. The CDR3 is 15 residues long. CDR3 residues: CSARPPRVSGETQYF. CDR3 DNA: TGCAGTGCTAGACCCCCCCGGGTGTCAGGGGAGACCCAGTACTTC.

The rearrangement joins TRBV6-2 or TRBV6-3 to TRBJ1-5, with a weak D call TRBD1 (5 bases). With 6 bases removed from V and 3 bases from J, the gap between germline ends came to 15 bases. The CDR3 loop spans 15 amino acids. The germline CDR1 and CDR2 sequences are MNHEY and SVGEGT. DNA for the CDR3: TGTGCCAGCAGAGAAACAGACAGACCCAATCAGCCCCAGCATTTT. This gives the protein CASRETDRPNQPQHF.

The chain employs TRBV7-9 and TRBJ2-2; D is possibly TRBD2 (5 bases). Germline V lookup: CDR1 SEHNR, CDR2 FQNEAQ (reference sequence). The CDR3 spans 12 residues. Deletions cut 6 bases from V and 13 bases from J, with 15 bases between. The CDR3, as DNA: TGTGCCAGCAGTGTTAGCGCCGACCCGCTGTTTTTT. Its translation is CASSVSADPLFF. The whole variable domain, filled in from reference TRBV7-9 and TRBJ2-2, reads DTGVSQNPRHKITKRGQNVTFRCDPISEHNRLYWYRQTLGQGPEFLTYFQNEAQLEKSRLLSDRFSAERPKGSFSTLEIQRTEQGDSAMYLCASSVSADPLFFGEGSRLTVL.

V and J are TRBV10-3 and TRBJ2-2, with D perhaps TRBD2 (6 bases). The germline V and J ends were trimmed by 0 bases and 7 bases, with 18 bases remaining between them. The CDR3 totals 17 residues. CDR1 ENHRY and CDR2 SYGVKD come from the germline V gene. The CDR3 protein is CAISESAPLRGSGELFF. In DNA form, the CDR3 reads TGTGCCATCAGTGAGTCCGCCCCTCTTCGGGGGAGCGGGGAGCTGTTTTTT.

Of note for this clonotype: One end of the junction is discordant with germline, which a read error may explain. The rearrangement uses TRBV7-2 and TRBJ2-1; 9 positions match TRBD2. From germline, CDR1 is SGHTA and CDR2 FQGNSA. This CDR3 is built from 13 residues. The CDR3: CACSLGLAGLQFF. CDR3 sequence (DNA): TGTGCCTGCAGCTTAGGGCTAGCGGGGCTTCAGTTCTTC.

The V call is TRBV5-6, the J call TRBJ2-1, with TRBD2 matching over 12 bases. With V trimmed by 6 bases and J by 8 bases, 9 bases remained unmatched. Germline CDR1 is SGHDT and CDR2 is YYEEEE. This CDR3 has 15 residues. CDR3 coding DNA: TGTGCCAGCACAGGGCTAGCGGGGGGGAACTATGAGCAGTTCTTC. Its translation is CASTGLAGGNYEQFF.

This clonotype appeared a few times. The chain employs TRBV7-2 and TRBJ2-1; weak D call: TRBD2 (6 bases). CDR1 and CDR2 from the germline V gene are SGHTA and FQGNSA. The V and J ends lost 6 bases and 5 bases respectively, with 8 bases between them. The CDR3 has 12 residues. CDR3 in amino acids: CASREGHNEQFF. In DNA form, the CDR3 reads TGTGCCAGCAGGGAGGGGCACAATGAGCAGTTCTTC.

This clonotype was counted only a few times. CDR3 sequence: CASGDSNTGELFF. The DNA for the CDR3 is TGTGCCAGCGGAGACAGTAACACCGGGGAGCTGTTTTTT. The chain couples TRBV7-9 to TRBJ2-2; the D gene is possibly TRBD1 (5 bases). V lost 8 bases, J lost 2 bases, and 9 bases lay in between. The germline V gene has CDR1 SEHNR and CDR2 FQNEAQ (reference sequence). The CDR3 loop spans 13 amino acids.

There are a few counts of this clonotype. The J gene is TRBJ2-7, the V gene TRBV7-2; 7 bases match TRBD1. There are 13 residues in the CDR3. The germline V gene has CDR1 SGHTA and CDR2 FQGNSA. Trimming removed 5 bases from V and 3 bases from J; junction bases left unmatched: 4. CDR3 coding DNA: TGTGCCAGCAGCCCGGGACAGTACTACGAGCAGTACTTC. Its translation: CASSPGQYYEQYF.

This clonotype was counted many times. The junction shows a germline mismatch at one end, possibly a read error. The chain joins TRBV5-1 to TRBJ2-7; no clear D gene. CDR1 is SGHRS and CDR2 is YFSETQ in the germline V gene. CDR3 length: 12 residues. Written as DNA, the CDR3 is TGTGCCAGCAGTTTAGTAGGCGGCGAGCAGTACTTC. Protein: CASSLVGGEQYF.

The CDR3 DNA reads TGTGCCAGCAGCTTAATTGGTGGGTCAGATACGCAGTATTTT. Its protein product is CASSLIGGSDTQYF. This chain joins TRBV5-4 and TRBJ2-3, with D hard to call. Germline assignment: CDR1 SGHNT and CDR2 YYREEE (reference sequence). Trimming removed 2 bases at V and 4 bases at J, with 11 bases between. The CDR3 runs to 14 residues.

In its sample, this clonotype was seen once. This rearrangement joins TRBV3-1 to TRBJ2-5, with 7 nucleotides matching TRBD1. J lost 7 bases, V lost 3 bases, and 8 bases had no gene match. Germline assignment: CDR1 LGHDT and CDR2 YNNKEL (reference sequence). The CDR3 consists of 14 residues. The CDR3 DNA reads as TGTGCCAGCAGCCAGATCGGGACAGTCGGGACCCAGTACTTC. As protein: CASSQIGTVGTQYF.

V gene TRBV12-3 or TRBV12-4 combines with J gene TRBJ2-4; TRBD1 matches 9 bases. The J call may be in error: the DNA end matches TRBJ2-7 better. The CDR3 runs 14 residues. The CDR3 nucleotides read TGTGCCAGCAACGAAGGACAGGGGCCCTACGAGCAGTACTTC. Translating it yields CASNEGQGPYEQYF.

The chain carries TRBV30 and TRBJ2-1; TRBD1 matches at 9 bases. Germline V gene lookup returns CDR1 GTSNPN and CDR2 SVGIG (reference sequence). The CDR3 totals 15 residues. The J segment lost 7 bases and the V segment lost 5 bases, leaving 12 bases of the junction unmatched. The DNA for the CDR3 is TGTGCCTGGGTTTCCGGGACAGGGCTTTTAAATGAGCAGTTCTTC. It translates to CAWVSGTGLLNEQFF.

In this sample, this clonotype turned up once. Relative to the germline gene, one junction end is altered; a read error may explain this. The CDR3 DNA reads TGTGTCATCAGTCAGCAGAATAACTATGGCTACACCTTC. Protein product: CVISQQNNYGYTF. The J gene is TRBJ1-2, the V gene TRBV10-3, with D uncertain. This CDR3 region has 13 residues. From germline, CDR1 is ENHRY and CDR2 SYGVKD.

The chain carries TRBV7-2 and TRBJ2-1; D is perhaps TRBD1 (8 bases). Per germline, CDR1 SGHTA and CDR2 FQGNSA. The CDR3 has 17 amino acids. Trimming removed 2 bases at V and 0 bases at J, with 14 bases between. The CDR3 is CASSLPQGGSSYNEQFF. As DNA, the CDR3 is TGTGCCAGCAGCTTACCACAGGGGGGGAGCTCCTACAATGAGCAGTTCTTC.

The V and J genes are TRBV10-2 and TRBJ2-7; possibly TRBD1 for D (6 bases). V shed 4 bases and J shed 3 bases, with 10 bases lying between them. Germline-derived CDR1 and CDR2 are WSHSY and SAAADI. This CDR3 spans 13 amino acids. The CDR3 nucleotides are TGCGCCAGCAGTGTAGGACAGATCTACGAGCAGTACTTC. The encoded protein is CASSVGQIYEQYF.

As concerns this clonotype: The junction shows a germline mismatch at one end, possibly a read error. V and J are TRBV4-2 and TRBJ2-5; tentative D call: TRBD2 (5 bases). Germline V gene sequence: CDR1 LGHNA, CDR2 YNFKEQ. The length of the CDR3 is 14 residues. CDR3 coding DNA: TGTTCCAGCAGCCAAGATCGGGGAACGGGTGAGCAGTACTTC. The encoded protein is CSSSQDRGTGEQYF.

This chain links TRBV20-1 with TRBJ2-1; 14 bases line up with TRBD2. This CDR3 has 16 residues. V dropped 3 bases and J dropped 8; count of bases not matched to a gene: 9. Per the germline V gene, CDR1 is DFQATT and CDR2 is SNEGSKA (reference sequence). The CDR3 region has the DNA TGCAGTGCTAGCCCGAGACTAGCGGGGGGGCCCGATGAGCAGTTCTTC. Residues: CSASPRLAGGPDEQFF.

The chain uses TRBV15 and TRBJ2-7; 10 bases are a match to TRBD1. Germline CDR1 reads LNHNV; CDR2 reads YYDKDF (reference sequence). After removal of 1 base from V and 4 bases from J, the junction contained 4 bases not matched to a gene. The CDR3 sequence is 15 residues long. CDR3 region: CATSRGTGGEYEQYF. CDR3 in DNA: TGTGCCACCAGCAGAGGGACAGGGGGTGAATACGAGCAGTACTTC.